Each of the 3 T cell receptor beta chains below was sequenced from the same sample in a study of T cell repertoires in cytomegalovirus infection. TCRdb redid the calling of the reads with MiXCR, one entry per CDR3 protein. There are 100,000 to 150,000 distinct CDR3 sequences in the sample; about 10% occur only once, and roughly a tenth lies in the top ten. The source material was PBMCs. These receptors were taken from a human donor in good health (CMV status not recorded). Some clones in this sample may be carry-over from other donors' samples.

In this sample, this clonotype turned up many times. The rearrangement links TRBV7-2 to TRBJ1-2; 10 positions agree with TRBD1. Germline CDR1 reads SGHTA; CDR2 reads FQGNSA. This CDR3 contains 17 residues. V lost 4 bases to trimming and J lost 4 bases; unmatched junction nucleotides: 12. CDR3: CASSSKATGGAGYGYTF. The CDR3 coding sequence is TGTGCCAGCAGCTCTAAAGCGACAGGGGGCGCTGGCTATGGCTACACCTTC.

This clonotype was recorded many times. The rearrangement joins TRBV7-8 to TRBJ1-2; 9 bases agree with TRBD1. The J segment lost 4 bases and the V segment lost 4 bases, leaving 7 bases of the junction unmatched. In germline, CDR1 is SGHVS, CDR2 FQNEAQ. The CDR3 consists of 15 residues. The CDR3 coding sequence is TGTGCCAGCAGCTCCCGCGGGGGACAGGGCTATGGCTACACCTTC. Its protein product is CASSSRGGQGYGYTF.

At least ten counts were recorded for this clonotype. CDR3 DNA: TGTGCCAGCAGTCTCGCAAACACCATATATTTT. Translation: CASSLANTIYF. The chain uses TRBV7-2 and TRBJ1-3; D gene uncertain. This CDR3 has 11 residues. The germline CDR1 and CDR2 sequences are SGHTA and FQGNSA. Trimming left V 6 bases short and J 6 bases short, with 6 bases between.